This T cell receptor (beta chain) was captured by sequencing in a study of early T cells in non-severe SARS-CoV-2 infection. Turning to the study itself: Sequencing used unsorted whole-blood bulk RNA, so chains lack pairing. General observations from the study: There was a bias toward anti-spike CD8 responses in VDJdb matching, which missed private and CD4 specificities.

This clonotype was counted a few times. Its specificity is unknown. V lost 5 bases and J lost 7; bases outside the gene matches: 7. Germline CDR1 is SGHTA and CDR2 is FQGNSA. This CDR3 has 13 amino acids. Unique molecular identifiers tagged individual cDNA molecules. TCRdb fed the 5' RACE reads into MiXCR, producing one record per CDR3 protein. The sample comprises roughly 64,000 distinct CDR3 sequences, approximately 10% of which are singletons, and about 2.7% rests with the top ten. The V and J genes are TRBV7-2 and TRBJ2-5; the match to TRBD1 covers 7 bases. The receptor was isolated from an adult who was a healthcare worker with PCR-confirmed SARS-CoV-2 infection or an uninfected control (not recorded which). The sequencing used whole blood, collected at baseline. The CDR3 nucleotides read TGTGCCAGCAGCCTTACAGGGGTATCGACCCAGTACTTC. Its protein product is CASSLTGVSTQYF.